Listed here are 14 T cell receptor beta chains from one sample, sequenced in a study of T cells after yellow fever vaccination. In TCRdb, the 5' RACE reads were re-called with MiXCR into one record per CDR3 protein. Of 250,000 to 350,000 distinct CDR3 sequences listed, 3.5% to 4.5% are singletons. The sequences come from PBMCs, collected 15 days after the yellow fever booster vaccination. The receptors were gathered from a man aged 18-30 years who received the YFV17D yellow fever vaccine.

The V call is TRBV9, the J call TRBJ2-3, with D tentatively TRBD1 (6 bases). Germline lookup yields CDR1 SGDLS and CDR2 YYNGEE. The germline V and J ends were trimmed by 0 bases and 2 bases, with 16 bases remaining between them. There are 17 residues in the CDR3. CDR3 loop: CASSVEPRGWDTDTQYF. The CDR3 bases are TGTGCCAGCAGCGTAGAACCCAGGGGATGGGACACAGATACGCAGTATTTT.

The chain uses TRBV6-5 and TRBJ2-1; 12 bases match TRBD2. The trim removed 5 bases at V and 7 bases at J, leaving 9 bases unmatched. The CDR3 covers 16 residues. Germline V lookup: CDR1 MNHEY, CDR2 SVGAGI. This CDR3 is CASSPSSGGALNEQFF. Here the CDR3 DNA reads TGTGCCAGCAGTCCCTCTAGCGGGGGGGCCCTGAATGAGCAGTTCTTC.

This clonotype has a handful of counts. V is TRBV2 and J is TRBJ2-3; 9 nucleotides match TRBD2. CDR1 SNHLY and CDR2 FYNNEI come from the germline V gene. V lost 2 bases to trimming and J lost 5 bases; unmatched junction nucleotides: 5. This CDR3 has 15 amino acids. The CDR3 is CASSERRGGLDTQYF. The DNA of the CDR3 is TGTGCCAGCAGTGAAAGGCGGGGGGGCTTAGATACGCAGTATTTT.

This clonotype was detected only a few times. The rearrangement links TRBV7-8 to TRBJ2-3, with a possible D match to TRBD1 (5 bases). Germline CDR1 is SGHVS and CDR2 is FQNEAQ. The CDR3 extends over 16 amino acids. Trimming stripped 4 bases from V and 6 bases from J, with 20 bases between. The CDR3, as DNA: TGTGCCAGCAGCTCCATCCAGGGTCCCCGCGAGGATACGCAGTATTTT. This sequence encodes CASSSIQGPREDTQYF.

The chain links TRBV3-1 to TRBJ2-7; D is possibly TRBD1 (5 bases). The CDR3 length is 12 residues. Germline-derived CDR1 and CDR2 are LGHDT and YNNKEL (reference sequence). CDR3 sequence reads: CSPGAVSYEQYV. The CDR3 DNA sequence: TGTTCCCCTGGGGCAGTCTCCTACGAGCAGTACGTC.

The sample holds a few counts of this clonotype. The V call is TRBV4-1, the J call TRBJ2-1; TRBD2 matches 12 bases. V dropped 1 base and J dropped 2; count of bases not matched to a gene: 9. Germline V gene lookup returns CDR1 MGHRA and CDR2 YSYEKL. The CDR3 has 19 amino acids. The chain's CDR3 is CASSQVRLAGGRAYNEQFF. Here the CDR3 DNA reads TGCGCCAGCAGCCAAGTCAGGCTAGCGGGGGGGCGCGCCTACAATGAGCAGTTCTTC.

This clonotype came up many times. The chain uses TRBV6-5 and TRBJ1-5; D uncertain. V was shortened by 2 bases and J by 3 bases, with 11 bases between the two germline ends. The CDR3 runs to 15 residues. The germline gives CDR1 MNHEY, CDR2 SVGAGI. The CDR3 DNA reads TGTGCCAGCAGTTACGGTTCGGGGAACAATCAGCCCCAGCATTTT. This gives the protein CASSYGSGNNQPQHF.

This clonotype was seen ten or more times. The V and J genes are TRBV10-3 and TRBJ1-4; a possible D gene is TRBD1 (6 bases). The CDR3 is 13 residues long. Germline V CDR1 and CDR2: ENHRY, SYGVKD. Trimming took 5 bases from V and 8 from J, leaving 12 bases between them. The CDR3 DNA reads TGTGCCATCAGTCCAGGGGAACGCGAAAAACTGTTTTTT. Amino acids: CAISPGEREKLFF.

This clonotype has at least ten counts. V and J are TRBV27 and TRBJ2-1; no clear D. V was pared by 7 bases and J by 9 bases, with 19 bases between. The V gene's germline CDR1 is MNHEY and CDR2 SMNVEV (reference sequence). This CDR3 has 14 amino acids. The CDR3 is CASILGQAKGEQFF. The CDR3 region has the DNA TGTGCCAGCATACTTGGGCAGGCTAAGGGTGAGCAGTTCTTC.

CDR3 DNA: TGTGCCGTCCGCCGGGGGGACACTGAAGCTTTCTTT. The encoded protein is CAVRRGDTEAFF. This sequence joins TRBV10-3 and TRBJ1-1; tentatively, D is TRBD1 (5 bases). The germline V gene has CDR1 ENHRY and CDR2 SYGVKD. The germline V and J ends were trimmed by 11 bases and 3 bases, with 13 bases remaining between them. The CDR3 loop spans 12 amino acids.

In its sample, this clonotype was seen many times. The rearrangement joins TRBV5-1 to TRBJ2-1; 9 bases line up with TRBD2. J gave up 0 bases and V 5 bases, and 3 bases lay outside the gene matches. This CDR3 has 15 amino acids. Germline V gives CDR1 SGHRS, CDR2 YFSETQ. CDR3 sequence reads: CASRRLADSYNEQFF. For the CDR3, the DNA is TGCGCCAGCAGACGACTAGCGGACTCCTACAATGAGCAGTTCTTC.

This clonotype was observed at least ten times. The chain recombines TRBV27 with TRBJ1-5; tentatively, D is TRBD1 (6 bases). Trimming cost V 6 bases and J 3 bases, with 12 bases left between them. The CDR3 consists of 14 residues. Germline-derived CDR1 and CDR2 are MNHEY and SMNVEV (reference sequence). The CDR3 coding sequence is TGTGCCAGCAGGATACAGGGCAACAATCAGCCCCAGCATTTT. It encodes CASRIQGNNQPQHF.

This clonotype was counted ten times or more. This chain links TRBV7-9 with TRBJ2-5; no definite D call. The germline V and J ends were trimmed by 5 bases and 6 bases, with 7 bases remaining between them. From germline, CDR1 is SEHNR and CDR2 FQNEAQ (reference sequence). CDR3 length: 11 amino acids. CDR3 amino acids: CASSISQTQYF. The CDR3 DNA follows: TGTGCCAGCAGCATCTCACAGACCCAGTACTTC.

This clonotype was seen a few times. V gene TRBV20-1 combines with J gene TRBJ2-3; 12 bases map to TRBD2. The CDR3 sequence is 17 residues long. Germline values: CDR1 DFQATT, CDR2 SNEGSKA (reference sequence). V was clipped by 4 bases and J by 2 bases; unmatched bases: 10. This chain's CDR3 is CSATLITSGGTTDTQYF. DNA of the CDR3: TGCAGTGCTACCCTCATTACTAGCGGGGGGACCACAGATACGCAGTATTTT.